These 9 T cell receptor beta chains originate from one sample sequenced in a study of T cell responses to AZD1222 COVID-19 vaccine. Method: immunoSEQ multiplex PCR; TCRdb's copy keeps in-frame clones and lacks some. Seen here are about 150,000 clones, about nine tenths observed once, and the top ten hold over 1.5%. The sequences come from peripheral blood, collected on day 0 of AZD1222 vaccination. The receptors derive from an adult in good health.

This clone was counted between two and nine times. The V and J genes are TRBV19 and TRBJ1-3; D not resolved. Germline CDR1 reads LNHDA; CDR2 reads SQIVND (reference sequence). V lost 4 bases to trimming and J lost 0 bases, with 10 bases between them. The CDR3 has 15 amino acids. CDR3 sequence reads: CASSTDSGSGNTIYF. CDR3 DNA sequence: TGTGCCAGTAGTACAGACTCGGGCTCTGGAAACACCATATATTTT.

This clone was detected once. This chain uses TRBV27 with TRBJ2-1; 8 bases match TRBD2. The germline V gene encodes CDR1 MNHEY and CDR2 SMNVEV (reference sequence). The trim removed 3 bases at V and 0 bases at J, leaving 7 bases unmatched. The CDR3 loop spans 17 amino acids. As DNA, the CDR3 is TGTGCCAGCAGTTTTTGGCTAGCGGGTAGCTCCTACAATGAGCAGTTCTTC. Translation gives CASSFWLAGSSYNEQFF.

V and J are TRBV4-1 and TRBJ2-1; 9 positions agree with TRBD1. Losses at the gene ends were 0 bases for V and 7 bases for J; bases not matched to a gene: 4. The germline V gene encodes CDR1 MGHRA and CDR2 YSYEKL. The length of the CDR3 is 15 residues. This CDR3 is CASSQEQGAPNEQFF. The CDR3 coding sequence is TGCGCCAGCAGCCAAGAACAGGGGGCCCCGAATGAGCAGTTCTTC.

V and J are TRBV4-3 and TRBJ1-5; D unresolved. The CDR3 spans 13 residues. V lost 4 bases and J 5 bases, leaving 9 bases between the germline ends. The germline CDR1 and CDR2 sequences are LGHNA and YSLEER. CDR3 in DNA: TGCGCCAGCAGCCTTGGCGAGTATCAGCCCCAGCATTTT. As protein: CASSLGEYQPQHF.

This chain connects TRBV7-8 to TRBJ1-1; D gene uncertain. The CDR3 loop spans 16 amino acids. V was trimmed by 1 base and J by 1 base, leaving 13 bases between them. Germline CDR1 is SGHVS and CDR2 is FQNEAQ. This CDR3 reads CASSLGGLGSNTEAFF. CDR3 sequence (DNA): TGTGCCAGCAGCTTAGGCGGTCTGGGTTCGAACACTGAAGCTTTCTTT.

The V gene is TRBV25-1, the J gene TRBJ1-6; no reliable D call. The CDR3 extends over 15 amino acids. Germline lookup yields CDR1 MGHDK and CDR2 SYGVNS. V shed 3 bases and J shed 6 bases, with 12 bases lying between them. The CDR3 is CASSDPGTVNSPLHF. The CDR3 bases are TGTGCCAGCAGTGATCCGGGAACAGTTAATTCACCCCTCCACTTT.

This clone was observed a single time. The rearrangement links TRBV25-1 to TRBJ1-6; 7 bases map to TRBD1. The CDR3 runs to 14 residues. Germline trimming cut 6 bases from V and 6 bases from J; bases unmatched to any gene: 5. CDR1 and CDR2 from the germline V gene are MGHDK and SYGVNS. CDR3: CASRRGTANSPLHF. The CDR3 bases are TGTGCCAGCAGAAGAGGGACAGCTAATTCACCCCTCCACTTT.

V gene TRBV5-6 combines with J gene TRBJ2-3; the D is unclear. Between the trimmed V and J ends, which lost 4 bases and 0 bases, there was a span of 15 bases. This CDR3 spans 16 amino acids. Looked up from germline, CDR1 is SGHDT and CDR2 is YYEEEE. CDR3 DNA sequence: TGTGCCAGCAGCCCCCTAGACTTCGTGAGCACAGATACGCAGTATTTT. This sequence encodes CASSPLDFVSTDTQYF.

This clone was seen once. The CDR3 here is CASSLPLGYSYEQYF. The CDR3 coding sequence is TGTGCCAGCAGCCTACCGTTAGGTTACTCCTACGAGCAGTACTTC. J is TRBJ2-7 and V is TRBV6-5, with D unresolved. V was trimmed by 6 bases and J by 0 bases, leaving 15 bases between them. The germline V gene encodes CDR1 MNHEY and CDR2 SVGAGI. This CDR3 has 15 residues.